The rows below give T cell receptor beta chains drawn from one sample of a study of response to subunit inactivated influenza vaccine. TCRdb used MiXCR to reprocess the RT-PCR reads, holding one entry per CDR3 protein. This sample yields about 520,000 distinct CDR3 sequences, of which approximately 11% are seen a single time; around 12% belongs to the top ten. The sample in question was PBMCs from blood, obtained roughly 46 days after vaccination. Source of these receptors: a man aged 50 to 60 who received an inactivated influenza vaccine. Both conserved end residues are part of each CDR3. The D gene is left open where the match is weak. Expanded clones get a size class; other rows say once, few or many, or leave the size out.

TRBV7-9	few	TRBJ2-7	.	TGTGCCAGCAGCACTAGGGTGGGAAGTTCGTACGAGCAGTACTTC	CASSTRVGSSYEQYF
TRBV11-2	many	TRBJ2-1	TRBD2	TGTGCCAGCAGCCCTGGGGGGGTCTCCTACAATGAGCAGTTCTTC	CASSPGGVSYNEQFF
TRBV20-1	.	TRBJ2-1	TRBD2	TGCAGTGCTAGAGACGTTCGTAGGACTAGCATTCGAAATGAGCAGTTCTTC	CSARDVRRTSIRNEQFF
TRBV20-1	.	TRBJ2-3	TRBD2	TGCAGTGCTAGAGATCCCGCGGGAGGATTAACAGATACGCAGTATTTT	CSARDPAGGLTDTQYF
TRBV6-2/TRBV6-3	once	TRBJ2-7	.	TGTGCCAGCAGTTACTTGGTCGTGGACACTGCTCGACAGTACTTC	CASSYLVVDTARQYF
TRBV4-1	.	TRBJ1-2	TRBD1	TGCGCCAGCAGCCAAGATGGACAGGGTTTGATTCTCTATGGCTACACCTTC	CASSQDGQGLILYGYTF
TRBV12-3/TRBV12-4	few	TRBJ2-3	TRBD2	TGTGCCAGCAGTTTAGGCGGGGGAATAGTTGCAGATACGCAGTATTTT	CASSLGGGIVADTQYF
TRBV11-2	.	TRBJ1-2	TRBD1	TGTGCCAGCAGCTTCGGACAGGCGAACTATGGCTACACCTTC	CASSFGQANYGYTF
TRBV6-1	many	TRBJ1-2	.	TGTGCCAGCGGTCGGCGGGGCTTCTATGGCTACACCTTC	CASGRRGFYGYTF
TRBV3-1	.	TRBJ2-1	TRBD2	TGTGCCAGCTGCTGTGGGTCTGTCGGCGGGAGGATACCCTACAATGAGCAGTTCTTC	CASCCGSVGGRIPYNEQFF
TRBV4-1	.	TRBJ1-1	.	TGCGCCAGCAGCCAATGGGACGGGATGAACACTGAAGCTTTCTTT	CASSQWDGMNTEAFF
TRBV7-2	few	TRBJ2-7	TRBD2	TGTGCCAGCAGCCAAGCGGGGGGCTCCTACGAGCAGTACTTC	CASSQAGGSYEQYF
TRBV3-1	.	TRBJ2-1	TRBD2	TGTGCCAGCAGCCATGCCCCACAGCGGGAGGGCGAGAATGAGCAGTTCTTC	CASSHAPQREGENEQFF
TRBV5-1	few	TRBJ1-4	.	TGCGCCAGCAGCTTGTCGGCCAGGGCGAATGAAAAACTGTTTTTT	CASSLSARANEKLFF
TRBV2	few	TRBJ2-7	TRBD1	TGTGCCAGCAGACCCACCCCGGACAGGGACGAGCAGTACTTC	CASRPTPDRDEQYF
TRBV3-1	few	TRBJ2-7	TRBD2	TGTGCCAGCAGACGAACTAGCGGGGGTACCTACGAGCAGTACTTC	CASRRTSGGTYEQYF
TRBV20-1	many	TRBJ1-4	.	TGCAGTGCACCACAAGCGGGTGAAAAACTGTTTTTT	CSAPQAGEKLFF
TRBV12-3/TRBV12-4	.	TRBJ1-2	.	TGTGCCAGCAGTTTTTCAGGGGTCCTCTATGGCTACACCTTC	CASSFSGVLYGYTF